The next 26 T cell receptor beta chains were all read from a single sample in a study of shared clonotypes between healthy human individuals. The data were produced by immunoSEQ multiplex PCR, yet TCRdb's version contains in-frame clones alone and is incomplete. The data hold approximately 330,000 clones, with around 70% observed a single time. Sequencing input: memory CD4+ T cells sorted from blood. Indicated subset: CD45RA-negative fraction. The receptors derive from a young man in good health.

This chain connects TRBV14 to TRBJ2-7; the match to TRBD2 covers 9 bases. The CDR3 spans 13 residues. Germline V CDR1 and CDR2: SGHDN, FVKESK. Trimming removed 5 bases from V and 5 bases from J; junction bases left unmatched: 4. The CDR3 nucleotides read TGTGCCAGCAGCTCTTGGACTAGCGACGAGCAGTACTTC. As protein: CASSSWTSDEQYF.

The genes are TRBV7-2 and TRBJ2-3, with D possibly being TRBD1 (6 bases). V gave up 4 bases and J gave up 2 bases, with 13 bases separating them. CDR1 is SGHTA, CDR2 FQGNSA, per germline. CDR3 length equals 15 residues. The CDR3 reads CASSSGQPLTDTQYF. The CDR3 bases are TGTGCCAGCAGCTCAGGACAGCCCCTCACAGATACGCAGTATTTT.

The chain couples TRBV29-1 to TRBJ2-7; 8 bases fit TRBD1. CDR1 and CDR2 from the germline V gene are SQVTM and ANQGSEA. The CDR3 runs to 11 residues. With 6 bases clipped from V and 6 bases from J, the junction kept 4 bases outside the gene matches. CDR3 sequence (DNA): TGCAGCGTAAGACAGGGGATCGAGCAGTACTTC. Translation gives CSVRQGIEQYF.

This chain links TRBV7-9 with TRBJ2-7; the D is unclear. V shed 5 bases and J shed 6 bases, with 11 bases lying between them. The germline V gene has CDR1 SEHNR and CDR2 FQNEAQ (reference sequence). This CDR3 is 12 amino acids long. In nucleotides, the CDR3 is TGTGCCAGCAGCATCGGCCGACGCGAGCAGTACTTC. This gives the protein CASSIGRREQYF.

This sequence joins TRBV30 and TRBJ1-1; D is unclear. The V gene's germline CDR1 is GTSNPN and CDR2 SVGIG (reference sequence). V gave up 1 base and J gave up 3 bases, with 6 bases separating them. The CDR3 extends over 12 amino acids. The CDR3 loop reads CAWSGRDTEAFF. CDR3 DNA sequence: TGTGCCTGGAGTGGACGCGACACTGAAGCTTTCTTT.

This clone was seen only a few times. The CDR3 region is CASSFNTRRANEQFF. The CDR3 DNA follows: TGTGCCAGCAGCTTCAATACACGCCGGGCCAATGAGCAGTTCTTC. This sequence joins TRBV11-2 and TRBJ2-1; D remains unclear. With 3 bases removed from V and 6 bases from J, the gap between germline ends came to 15 bases. The V gene's germline CDR1 is SGHAT and CDR2 FQNNGV. There are 15 residues in the CDR3.

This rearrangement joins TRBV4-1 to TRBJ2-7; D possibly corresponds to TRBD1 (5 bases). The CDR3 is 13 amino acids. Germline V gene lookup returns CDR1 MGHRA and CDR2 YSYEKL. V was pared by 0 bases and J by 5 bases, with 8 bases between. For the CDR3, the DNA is TGCGCCAGCAGCCAAGATAGGGGTAACGAGCAGTACTTC. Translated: CASSQDRGNEQYF.

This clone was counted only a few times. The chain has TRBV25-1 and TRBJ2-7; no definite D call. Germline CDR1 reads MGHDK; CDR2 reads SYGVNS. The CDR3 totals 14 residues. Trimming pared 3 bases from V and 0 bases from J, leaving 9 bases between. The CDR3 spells CASSDEENSYEQYF. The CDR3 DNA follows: TGTGCCAGCAGTGACGAGGAAAACTCCTACGAGCAGTACTTC.

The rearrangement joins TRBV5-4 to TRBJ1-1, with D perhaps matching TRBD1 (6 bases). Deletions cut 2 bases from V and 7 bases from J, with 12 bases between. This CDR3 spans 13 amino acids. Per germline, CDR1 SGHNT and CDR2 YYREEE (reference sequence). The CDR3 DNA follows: TGTGCCAGCAGCTTCGCAGGGACATTTGAAGCTTTCTTT. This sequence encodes CASSFAGTFEAFF.

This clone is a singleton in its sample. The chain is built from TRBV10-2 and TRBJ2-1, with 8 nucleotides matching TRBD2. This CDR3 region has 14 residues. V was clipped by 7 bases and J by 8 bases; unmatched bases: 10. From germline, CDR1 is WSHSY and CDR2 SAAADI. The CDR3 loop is CASNDIAGTHEQFF. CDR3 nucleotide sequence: TGCGCCAGCAACGATATAGCGGGAACTCATGAGCAGTTCTTC.

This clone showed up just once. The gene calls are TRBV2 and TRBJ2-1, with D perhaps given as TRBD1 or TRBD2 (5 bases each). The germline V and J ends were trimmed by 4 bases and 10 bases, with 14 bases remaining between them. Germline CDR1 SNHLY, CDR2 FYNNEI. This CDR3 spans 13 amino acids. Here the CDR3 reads CASSVGRGKEQFF. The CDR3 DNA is TGTGCCAGCAGTGTAGGACGGGGCAAGGAGCAGTTCTTC.

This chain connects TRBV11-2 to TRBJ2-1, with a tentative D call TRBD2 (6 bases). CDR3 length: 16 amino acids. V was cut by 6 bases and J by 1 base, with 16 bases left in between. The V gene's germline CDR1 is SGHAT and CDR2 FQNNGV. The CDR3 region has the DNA TGTGCCAGCAGTCGCCTAGCGTTTCAATCCTACAATGAGCAGTTCTTC. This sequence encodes CASSRLAFQSYNEQFF.

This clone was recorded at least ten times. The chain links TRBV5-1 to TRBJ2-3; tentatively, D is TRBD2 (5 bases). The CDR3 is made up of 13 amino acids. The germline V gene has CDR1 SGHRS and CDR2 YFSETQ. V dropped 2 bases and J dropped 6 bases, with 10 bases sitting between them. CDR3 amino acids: CASSFGTGDTQYF. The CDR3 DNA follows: TGCGCCAGCAGCTTCGGAACGGGGGATACGCAGTATTTT.

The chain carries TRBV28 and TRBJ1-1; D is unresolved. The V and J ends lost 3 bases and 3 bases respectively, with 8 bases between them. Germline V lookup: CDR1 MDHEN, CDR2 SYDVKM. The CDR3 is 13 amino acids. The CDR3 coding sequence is TGTGCCAGCAGTTTGTTAAGGTACACTGAAGCTTTCTTT. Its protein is CASSLLRYTEAFF.

CDR3: CASSLTMRKTYGYTF. DNA for the CDR3: TGTGCCAGCAGTTTGACTATGCGAAAGACCTATGGCTACACCTTC. The rearrangement links TRBV6-1 to TRBJ1-2; D is unclear. The CDR3 totals 15 residues. The germline V and J ends were trimmed by 5 bases and 4 bases, with 17 bases remaining between them. Germline lookup yields CDR1 MNHNS and CDR2 SASEGT.

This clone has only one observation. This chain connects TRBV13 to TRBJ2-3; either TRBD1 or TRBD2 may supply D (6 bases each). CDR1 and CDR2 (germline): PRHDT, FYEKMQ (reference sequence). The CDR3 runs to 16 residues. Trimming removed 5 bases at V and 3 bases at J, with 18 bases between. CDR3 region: CASSRGWGARTDTQYF. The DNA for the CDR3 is TGTGCCAGCAGCCGTGGGTGGGGGGCCCGGACAGATACGCAGTATTTT.

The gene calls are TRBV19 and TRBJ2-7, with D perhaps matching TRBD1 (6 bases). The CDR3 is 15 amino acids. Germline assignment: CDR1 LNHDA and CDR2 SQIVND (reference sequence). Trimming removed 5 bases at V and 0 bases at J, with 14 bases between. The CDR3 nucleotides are TGTGCCAGTAGTGCCAGGGGTCAGAGCTCCTACGAGCAGTACTTC. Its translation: CASSARGQSSYEQYF. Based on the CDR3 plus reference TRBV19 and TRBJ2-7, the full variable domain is DGGITQSPKYLFRKEGQNVTLSCEQNLNHDAMYWYRQDPGQGLRLIYYSQIVNDFQKGDIAEGYSVSREKKESFPLTVTSAQKNPTAFYLCASSARGQSSYEQYFGPGTRLTVT.

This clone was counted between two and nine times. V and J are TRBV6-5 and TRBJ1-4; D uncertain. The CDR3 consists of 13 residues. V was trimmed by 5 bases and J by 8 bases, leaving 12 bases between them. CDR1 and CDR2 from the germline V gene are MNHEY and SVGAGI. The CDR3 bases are TGTGCCAGCAGTGCCCTATCAGGCGAAAAACTGTTTTTT. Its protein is CASSALSGEKLFF.

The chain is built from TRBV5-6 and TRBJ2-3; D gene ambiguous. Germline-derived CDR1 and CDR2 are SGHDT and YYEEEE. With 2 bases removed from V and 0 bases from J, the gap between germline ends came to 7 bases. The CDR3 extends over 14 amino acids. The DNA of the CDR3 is TGTGCCAGCAGCTTCTGGGCTAGCACAGATACGCAGTATTTT. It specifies CASSFWASTDTQYF.

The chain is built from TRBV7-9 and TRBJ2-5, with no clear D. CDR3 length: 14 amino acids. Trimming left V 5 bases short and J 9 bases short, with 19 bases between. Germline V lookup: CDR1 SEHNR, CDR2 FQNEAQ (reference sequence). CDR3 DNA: TGTGCCAGCAGCCGTTACTTGAATATTGAGGCCCAGTACTTC. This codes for CASSRYLNIEAQYF.

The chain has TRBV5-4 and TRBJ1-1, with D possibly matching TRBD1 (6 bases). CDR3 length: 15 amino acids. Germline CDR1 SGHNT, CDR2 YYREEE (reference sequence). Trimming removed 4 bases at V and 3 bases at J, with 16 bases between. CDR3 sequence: CASSTPRQVHTEAFF. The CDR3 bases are TGTGCCAGCAGCACCCCCCGACAGGTTCACACTGAAGCTTTCTTT.

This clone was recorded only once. CDR3 loop: CASSLNLGYTEAFF. The CDR3 DNA follows: TGTGCCAGCAGCCTAAACCTAGGCTACACTGAAGCTTTCTTT. The V gene is TRBV6-1, the J gene TRBJ1-1; D is unclear. CDR3 length: 14 residues. Between the trimmed V and J ends, which lost 6 bases and 3 bases, there was a span of 14 bases. Germline values: CDR1 MNHNS, CDR2 SASEGT.

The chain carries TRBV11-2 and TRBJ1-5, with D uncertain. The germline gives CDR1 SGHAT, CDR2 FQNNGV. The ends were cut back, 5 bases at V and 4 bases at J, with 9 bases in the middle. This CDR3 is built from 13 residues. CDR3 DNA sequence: TGTGCCAGCAGCCAAATTGGGAATCAGCCCCAGCATTTT. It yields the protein CASSQIGNQPQHF.

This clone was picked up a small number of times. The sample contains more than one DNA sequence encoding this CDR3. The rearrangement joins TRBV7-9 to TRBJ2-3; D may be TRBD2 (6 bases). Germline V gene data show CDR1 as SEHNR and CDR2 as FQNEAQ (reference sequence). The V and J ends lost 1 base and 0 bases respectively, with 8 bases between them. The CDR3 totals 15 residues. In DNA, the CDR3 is TGTGCCAGCAGCTTAGGGGACTCTAGCACAGATACGCAGTATTTT. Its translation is CASSLGDSSTDTQYF.

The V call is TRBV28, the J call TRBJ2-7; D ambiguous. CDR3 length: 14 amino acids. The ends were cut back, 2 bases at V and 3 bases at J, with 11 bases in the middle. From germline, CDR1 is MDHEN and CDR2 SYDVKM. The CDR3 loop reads CASSLIRKLYEQYF. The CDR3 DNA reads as TGTGCCAGCAGTTTAATTCGGAAACTCTACGAGCAGTACTTC.

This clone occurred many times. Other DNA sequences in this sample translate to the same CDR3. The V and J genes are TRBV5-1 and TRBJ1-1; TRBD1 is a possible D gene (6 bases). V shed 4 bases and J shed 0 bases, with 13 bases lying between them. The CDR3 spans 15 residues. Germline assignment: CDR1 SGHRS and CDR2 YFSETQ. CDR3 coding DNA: TGCGCCAGCAGCCCCCGGACAGATTTGAACACTGAAGCTTTCTTT. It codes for CASSPRTDLNTEAFF.